The next 28 T cell receptor beta chains were all read from a single sample in a study of cytomegalovirus exposure and HLA in healthy donors. Method: immunoSEQ multiplex PCR; TCRdb's copy keeps in-frame clones and lacks some. Counted here are 110,000 or so clones, 70% to 90% occurring once; the ten biggest clones make up roughly 3%. Sequenced input: PBMCs. These receptors were obtained from a woman under 30 in good health and CMV-seronegative.

The V gene is TRBV27, the J gene TRBJ2-5; D is possibly TRBD1 (6 bases). The CDR3 length is 15 residues. The V end lost 5 bases, the J end lost 3 bases, and 16 bases lay between the germline ends. Germline V gives CDR1 MNHEY, CDR2 SMNVEV (reference sequence). CDR3 region: CASSPNTGFKETQYF. The CDR3 region has the DNA TGTGCCAGCAGTCCTAACACAGGGTTTAAAGAGACCCAGTACTTC.

The chain couples TRBV30 to TRBJ2-4; maybe TRBD1 (6 bases). The CDR3 loop spans 13 amino acids. V was clipped by 4 bases and J by 7 bases, with 14 bases between them. Germline V gene lookup returns CDR1 GTSNPN and CDR2 SVGIG (reference sequence). The CDR3 sequence: CAWISGQSNIQYF. For the CDR3, the DNA is TGTGCCTGGATCTCGGGACAAAGTAACATTCAGTACTTC. Full variable domain (remainder filled in from reference TRBV30 and TRBJ2-4): SQTIHQWPATLVQPVGSPLSLECTVEGTSNPNLYWYRQAAGRGLQLLFYSVGIGQISSEVPQNLSASRPQDRQFILSSKKLLLSDSGFYLCAWISGQSNIQYFGAGTRLSVL.

The genes are TRBV7-9 and TRBJ1-1; 11 bases agree with TRBD1. CDR3 length equals 15 residues. Germline trimming cut 5 bases from V and 5 bases from J; bases unmatched to any gene: 7. The germline gives CDR1 SEHNR, CDR2 FQNEAQ (reference sequence). The CDR3 region is CASSPPDRGLTEAFF. The CDR3 region has the DNA TGTGCCAGCAGCCCGCCGGACAGGGGGCTAACTGAAGCTTTCTTT.

The rearrangement uses TRBV27 and TRBJ2-3, with D possibly being TRBD2 (5 bases). Germline-derived CDR1 and CDR2 are MNHEY and SMNVEV (reference sequence). The CDR3 runs to 15 residues. With 5 bases removed from V and 2 bases from J, the gap between germline ends came to 14 bases. Here the CDR3 DNA reads TGTGCCAGCAGTCTCTTAGCGAGACCCACAGATACGCAGTATTTT. As protein: CASSLLARPTDTQYF.

This rearrangement joins TRBV7-2 to TRBJ2-3; 9 bases map to TRBD2. V was clipped by 8 bases and J by 2 bases; unmatched bases: 11. The CDR3 runs 16 residues. Germline loops: CDR1 SGHTA, CDR2 FQGNSA. CDR3 nucleotide sequence: TGTGCCAGCTCCCCCGGAAAGCGGGGGGCCACAGATACGCAGTATTTT. Translating gives CASSPGKRGATDTQYF.

The V and J genes are TRBV9 and TRBJ2-5; weak D call: TRBD1 (6 bases). Germline V gene sequence: CDR1 SGDLS, CDR2 YYNGEE. V shed 7 bases and J shed 4 bases, with 14 bases lying between them. CDR3 length: 13 residues. CDR3 residues: CASAGQFLETQYF. In DNA form, the CDR3 reads TGTGCCAGCGCTGGACAGTTTTTAGAGACCCAGTACTTC.

This chain joins TRBV27 and TRBJ2-5; a possible D gene is TRBD1 (5 bases). V was clipped by 8 bases and J by 4 bases, with 14 bases between them. The CDR3 covers 13 residues. Germline CDR1 MNHEY, CDR2 SMNVEV (reference sequence). CDR3 sequence (DNA): TGTGCCAGCGGGCAGGGTAGGGGAGAGACCCAGTACTTC. Its protein is CASGQGRGETQYF.

There are a few counts of this clone. The rearrangement joins TRBV5-1 to TRBJ1-1, with TRBD1 as a possible D gene (6 bases). The CDR3 loop spans 14 amino acids. Trimming removed 2 bases at V and 2 bases at J, with 10 bases between. Per the germline V gene, CDR1 is SGHRS and CDR2 is YFSETQ. The CDR3 bases are TGCGCCAGCAGCTTACAGGGTGGAAACACTGAAGCTTTCTTT. It translates to CASSLQGGNTEAFF.

The J gene is TRBJ1-2, the V gene TRBV7-9; 8 nucleotides align to TRBD1. CDR1 SEHNR and CDR2 FQNEAQ come from the germline V gene (reference sequence). There are 13 residues in the CDR3. After removal of 4 bases from V and 8 bases from J, the junction contained 6 bases not matched to a gene. DNA for the CDR3: TGTGCCAGCAGCTACGGACAGGGTGAGGGCTACACCTTC. This sequence encodes CASSYGQGEGYTF.

This sequence joins TRBV7-9 and TRBJ2-7; 11 bases fit TRBD2. Trimming took 2 bases from V and 7 from J; bases not matched to a gene: 7. The CDR3 spans 15 residues. The germline V gene has CDR1 SEHNR and CDR2 FQNEAQ (reference sequence). This CDR3 is CASSLTLAGGKEQYF. The CDR3 DNA is TGTGCCAGCAGCTTAACCCTAGCGGGGGGTAAAGAGCAGTACTTC.

This clone was found a few times. This chain uses TRBV4-1 with TRBJ1-5, with D uncertain. V lost 4 bases and J 6 bases, leaving 13 bases between the germline ends. Germline loops: CDR1 MGHRA, CDR2 YSYEKL. This CDR3 has 14 residues. CDR3 sequence reads: CASSPRGEGQPQHF. The DNA of the CDR3 is TGCGCCAGCAGCCCCCGAGGCGAGGGTCAGCCCCAGCATTTT.

This chain links TRBV2 with TRBJ1-1; D gene unclear. Germline assignment: CDR1 SNHLY and CDR2 FYNNEI. The V and J ends lost 4 bases and 5 bases respectively, with 8 bases between them. The CDR3 extends over 12 amino acids. The CDR3 DNA is TGTGCCAGCAGTGGCTTTCGGACTGAAGCTTTCTTT. Translating it yields CASSGFRTEAFF.

The genes are TRBV28 and TRBJ1-6; D possibly corresponds to TRBD1 (5 bases). Trimming pared 3 bases from V and 6 bases from J, leaving 15 bases between. CDR1 and CDR2 (germline): MDHEN, SYDVKM. The CDR3 runs 16 residues. CDR3 amino acids: CASSLVGQGLNSPLHF. In DNA, the CDR3 is TGTGCCAGCAGTTTGGTCGGGCAGGGCCTTAATTCACCCCTCCACTTT.

This chain connects TRBV9 to TRBJ2-7; 7 positions match TRBD2. The CDR3 length is 16 residues. Trimming at V came to 0 bases and at J to 5 bases, leaving 11 bases not matched to a gene. Germline-derived CDR1 and CDR2 are SGDLS and YYNGEE. The CDR3 spells CASSVASGTTSDEQYF. In DNA, the CDR3 is TGTGCCAGCAGCGTAGCCTCGGGGACCACTAGCGACGAGCAGTACTTC.

The chain joins TRBV16 to TRBJ1-4; D is uncertain. CDR1 is KGHSY, CDR2 FQNENV, per germline. This CDR3 spans 14 amino acids. With 2 bases removed from V and 3 bases from J, the gap between germline ends came to 7 bases. The CDR3: CASSQEGSNEKLFF. The CDR3, as DNA: TGTGCCAGCAGCCAAGAGGGCTCTAATGAAAAACTGTTTTTT. The whole variable domain, remainder taken from reference TRBV16 and TRBJ1-4, is GEEVAQTPKHLVRGEGQKAKLYCAPIKGHSYVFWYQQVLKNEFKFLISFQNENVFDETGMPKERFSAKCLPNSPCSLEIQATKLEDSAVYFCASSQEGSNEKLFFGSGTQLSVL.

DNA of the CDR3: TGTGCCAGCAGTTTAACAGGGGCTGGAAACACCATATATTTT. As protein: CASSLTGAGNTIYF. This sequence joins TRBV28 and TRBJ1-3; TRBD1 matches at 7 bases. In germline, CDR1 is MDHEN, CDR2 SYDVKM. The CDR3 length is 14 residues. The V gene end was trimmed by 2 bases and the J gene end by 2 bases; junction bases not matched to a gene: 0.

The rearrangement links TRBV28 to TRBJ1-2, with 10 bases that match TRBD1. The trim removed 10 bases at V and 8 bases at J, leaving 25 bases unmatched. The CDR3 contains 18 residues. Germline V gives CDR1 MDHEN, CDR2 SYDVKM. CDR3 loop: CAISPRTPSGQGRGGYTF. As DNA, the CDR3 is TGTGCCATCTCACCCCGAACCCCCTCGGGACAGGGGCGCGGGGGCTACACCTTC.

The chain employs TRBV19 and TRBJ1-2, with a weak D call TRBD1 (5 bases). The CDR3 runs to 13 residues. V shed 5 bases and J shed 8 bases, with 15 bases lying between them. Germline assignment: CDR1 LNHDA and CDR2 SQIVND (reference sequence). CDR3 coding DNA: TGTGCCAGTAGTTTGCGGGACTCTCGAGGCTACACCTTC. Amino acid sequence: CASSLRDSRGYTF.

The chain is built from TRBV5-1 and TRBJ2-7; D call uncertain. The germline V gene has CDR1 SGHRS and CDR2 YFSETQ. CDR3 length: 9 amino acids. Between the trimmed V and J ends, which lost 10 bases and 4 bases, there was a span of 6 bases. CDR3 loop: CAGAYEQYF. The CDR3 DNA reads TGCGCCGGAGCTTACGAGCAGTACTTC.

V and J are TRBV27 and TRBJ1-1, with D unresolved. V shed 1 base and J shed 0 bases, with 21 bases lying between them. Germline V gene sequence: CDR1 MNHEY, CDR2 SMNVEV (reference sequence). CDR3 size: 19 residues. CDR3 nucleotides: TGTGCCAGCAGTTTATGCCCACAGAATACAATTCAGGTGAACACTGAAGCTTTCTTT. This translates into CASSLCPQNTIQVNTEAFF.

The rearrangement links TRBV5-1 to TRBJ2-2; 8 positions agree with TRBD2. The CDR3 is 15 amino acids. From germline, CDR1 is SGHRS and CDR2 YFSETQ. The V and J ends lost 9 bases and 1 base, in that order; junction bases with no gene match: 8. The CDR3 sequence is CATQLAGGNTGELFF. The CDR3 nucleotides read TGCGCCACCCAATTGGCGGGGGGGAACACCGGGGAGCTGTTTTTT.

J is TRBJ1-2 and V is TRBV6-6, with D unresolved. Germline V gene sequence: CDR1 MNHNY, CDR2 SVGAGI (reference sequence). Trimming removed 1 base at V and 0 bases at J, with 6 bases between. There are 14 residues in the CDR3. CDR3 sequence: CASSYFPSNYGYTF. Written as DNA, the CDR3 is TGTGCCAGCAGTTACTTTCCCTCTAACTATGGCTACACCTTC.

This clone was counted between two and nine times. The chain recombines TRBV6-1 with TRBJ2-5; tentative D call: TRBD1 (6 bases). Deletions cut 5 bases from V and 4 bases from J, with 11 bases between. From germline, CDR1 is MNHNS and CDR2 SASEGT. This CDR3 has 13 amino acids. In nucleotides, the CDR3 is TGTGCCAGCAGTCTGACAGGACTAGAGACCCAGTACTTC. Residues: CASSLTGLETQYF.

The chain has TRBV7-3 and TRBJ1-1; the match to TRBD1 covers 7 bases. The CDR3 loop spans 15 amino acids. Germline V gives CDR1 SGHTA, CDR2 FQGTGA. J was trimmed by 5 bases and V by 5 bases; bases with no gene match: 11. The DNA for the CDR3 is TGTGCCAGCAGCACCGCAGGGGGGAGTATGACTGAAGCTTTCTTT. This codes for CASSTAGGSMTEAFF.

This clone was seen once. This rearrangement joins TRBV4-1 to TRBJ1-6; D gene uncertain. This CDR3 is 15 amino acids long. Germline V gene data show CDR1 as MGHRA and CDR2 as YSYEKL. V lost 3 bases, J lost 9 bases, and 15 bases lay in between. Here the CDR3 reads CASSQSTGGFSPLHF. CDR3 DNA sequence: TGCGCCAGCAGCCAGTCGACGGGAGGGTTTTCACCCCTCCACTTT.

This clone was counted a few times. The CDR3 sequence: CAWSEGDRDTGELFF. Here the CDR3 DNA reads TGTGCCTGGAGTGAGGGGGACAGAGACACCGGGGAGCTGTTTTTT. The chain uses TRBV30 and TRBJ2-2, with 7 bases aligning to TRBD1. Germline V gene sequence: CDR1 GTSNPN, CDR2 SVGIG (reference sequence). V gave up 1 base and J gave up 3 bases; unmatched junction bases: 5. The CDR3 covers 15 residues.

The chain uses TRBV2 and TRBJ2-6, with D possibly matching TRBD2 (6 bases). The V gene's germline CDR1 is SNHLY and CDR2 FYNNEI. The CDR3 loop spans 16 amino acids. V lost 2 bases, J lost 5 bases, and 13 bases lay in between. In nucleotides, the CDR3 is TGTGCCAGCAGTGAATTGCTGGGACTTCGGGCCAACGTCCTGACTTTC. Translation: CASSELLGLRANVLTF.

The chain links TRBV19 to TRBJ2-6; TRBD1 agrees at 10 bases. The V gene's germline CDR1 is LNHDA and CDR2 SQIVND (reference sequence). CDR3 length: 17 residues. J gave up 0 bases and V 6 bases, and 5 bases lay outside the gene matches. The CDR3 coding sequence is TGTGCCAGTAGGACTTGGACAGGGGGCTCTGGGGCCAACGTCCTGACTTTC. Its protein is CASRTWTGGSGANVLTF.